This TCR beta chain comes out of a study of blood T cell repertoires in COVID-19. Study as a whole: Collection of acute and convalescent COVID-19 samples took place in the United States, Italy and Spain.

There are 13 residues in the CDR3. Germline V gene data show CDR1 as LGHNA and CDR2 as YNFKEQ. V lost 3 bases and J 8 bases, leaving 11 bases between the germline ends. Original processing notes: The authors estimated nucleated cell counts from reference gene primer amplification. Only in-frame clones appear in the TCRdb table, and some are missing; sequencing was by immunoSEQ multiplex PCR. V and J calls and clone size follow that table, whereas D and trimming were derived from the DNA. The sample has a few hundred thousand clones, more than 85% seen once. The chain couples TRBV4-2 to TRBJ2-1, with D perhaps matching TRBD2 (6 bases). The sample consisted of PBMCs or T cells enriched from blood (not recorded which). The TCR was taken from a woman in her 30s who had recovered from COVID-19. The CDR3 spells CASSQALAHEQFF. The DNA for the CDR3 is TGTGCCAGCAGCCAGGCCCTAGCGCATGAGCAGTTCTTC.